Listed here are 22 T cell receptor beta chains from one sample, sequenced in a study of T cell repertoires in cytomegalovirus infection. Antigen specificity for these receptors is unknown. Each CDR3 protein gets one entry after TCRdb re-called the reads with MiXCR. The data contain approximately 910,000 distinct CDR3 sequences, around a third of them singletons. The source was cultured CD8+ T cells from PBMCs, collected from culture after CMV antigen stimulation. Source of these receptors: a human donor in good health (CMV status not recorded). Some clones in this sample may be carry-over from other donors' samples.

J is TRBJ1-3 and V is TRBV14, with 7 bases matching TRBD1. Germline-derived CDR1 and CDR2 are SGHDN and FVKESK. The CDR3 sequence is 15 residues long. The V gene end was trimmed by 3 bases and the J gene end by 4 bases; junction bases not matched to a gene: 6. CDR3 region: CASSHYRGFGNTIYF. Written as DNA, the CDR3 is TGTGCCAGCAGCCATTACAGGGGATTCGGAAACACCATATATTTT.

The chain employs TRBV6-1 and TRBJ1-1, with TRBD1 matching 7 bases. Germline V gene lookup returns CDR1 MNHNS and CDR2 SASEGT. The junction had 8 bases not matched to a gene; V was cut back by 0 bases and J by 1 base. CDR3 length: 17 amino acids. CDR3 sequence reads: CASSEAAYSGGNTEAFF. CDR3 nucleotides: TGTGCCAGCAGTGAAGCTGCCTACTCAGGGGGGAACACTGAAGCTTTCTTT.

This clonotype has just a few counts. This sequence joins TRBV7-3 and TRBJ1-1; 7 bases are a match to TRBD1. The CDR3 totals 20 residues. Germline values: CDR1 SGHTA, CDR2 FQGTGA. Germline trimming cut 2 bases from V and 1 base from J; bases unmatched to any gene: 19. This CDR3 is CASSLPASRGEDRRNTEAFF. In DNA form, the CDR3 reads TGTGCCAGCAGCTTACCGGCCTCCCGGGGAGAGGACAGGCGGAACACTGAAGCTTTCTTT. The full variable domain, rest sourced from reference TRBV7-3 and TRBJ1-1, is GAGVSQTPSNKVTEKGKYVELRCDPISGHTALYWYRQSLGQGPEFLIYFQGTGAADDSGLPNDRFFAVRPEGSVSTLKIQRTERGDSAVYLCASSLPASRGEDRRNTEAFFGQGTRLTVV.

The chain has TRBV2 and TRBJ1-5; D is undetermined. CDR1 and CDR2 (germline): SNHLY, FYNNEI. The CDR3 covers 14 residues. V was clipped by 3 bases and J by 5 bases, with 11 bases between them. The CDR3 coding sequence is TGTGCCAGCAGTGACGGGCTAGCGGATCAGCCCCAGCATTTT. Translation gives CASSDGLADQPQHF.

This chain links TRBV9 with TRBJ1-1; 10 nucleotides align to TRBD1. The CDR3 totals 16 residues. V gave up 0 bases and J gave up 1 base; unmatched junction bases: 3. The germline gives CDR1 SGDLS, CDR2 YYNGEE. The CDR3 nucleotides are TGTGCCAGCAGCGTAGAGGGACAGGGGCCGAACACTGAAGCTTTCTTT. It encodes CASSVEGQGPNTEAFF.

This clonotype was observed a few times. This sequence joins TRBV20-1 and TRBJ2-7, with D possibly matching TRBD1 (5 bases). The V and J ends lost 4 bases and 0 bases respectively, with 10 bases between them. This CDR3 comprises 13 residues. Germline V gives CDR1 DFQATT, CDR2 SNEGSKA (reference sequence). CDR3 DNA sequence: TGCAGTGCTACAACCGACAGCTCCTACGAGCAGTACGTC. Protein: CSATTDSSYEQYV.

This clonotype was seen a few times. The rearrangement joins TRBV2 to TRBJ2-2; D call uncertain. The V gene's germline CDR1 is SNHLY and CDR2 FYNNEI. There are 15 residues in the CDR3. The ends were cut back, 2 bases at V and 9 bases at J, with 16 bases in the middle. The CDR3 loop reads CASSESLKKYWELFF. The CDR3 nucleotides are TGTGCCAGCAGTGAATCCCTAAAGAAGTACTGGGAGCTGTTTTTT.

The chain links TRBV28 to TRBJ1-2; 10 bases line up with TRBD1. This CDR3 has 16 amino acids. V lost 3 bases to trimming and J lost 8 bases; unmatched junction nucleotides: 12. Germline lookup yields CDR1 MDHEN and CDR2 SYDVKM. The CDR3, as DNA: TGTGCCAGCAGTTTGCTGACAGGGGGCGCAAGGAAAGGCTACACCTTC. This translates into CASSLLTGGARKGYTF.

This chain connects TRBV12-3 or TRBV12-4 to TRBJ2-5, with TRBD2 matching 10 bases. The length of the CDR3 is 14 residues. V lost 8 bases and J lost 3; bases outside the gene matches: 6. CDR3 protein: CASGSGGPEETQYF. In DNA, the CDR3 is TGTGCCAGCGGTAGCGGGGGGCCGGAAGAGACCCAGTACTTC.

This clonotype was seen a handful of times. The chain joins TRBV7-9 to TRBJ1-1; D gene uncertain. CDR1 and CDR2 (germline): SEHNR, FQNEAQ (reference sequence). V was pared by 0 bases and J by 5 bases, with 13 bases between. The CDR3 loop spans 15 amino acids. The CDR3 loop is CASSLAGRSATEAFF. DNA of the CDR3: TGTGCCAGCAGCTTAGCTGGCAGGTCTGCAACTGAAGCTTTCTTT. The full variable domain, with the rest looked up from reference TRBV7-9 and TRBJ1-1, is DTGVSQNPRHKITKRGQNVTFRCDPISEHNRLYWYRQTLGQGPEFLTYFQNEAQLEKSRLLSDRFSAERPKGSFSTLEIQRTEQGDSAMYLCASSLAGRSATEAFFGQGTRLTVV.

This clonotype was recorded once. This sequence may be a read error, since a much larger clone differs from it by one base. This chain links TRBV7-8 with TRBJ2-7, with 7 bases fitting TRBD2. CDR3 size: 15 residues. Germline-derived CDR1 and CDR2 are SGHVS and FQNEAQ. The CDR3 nucleotides are TGTACCAGCACCCTGGGGTGGAGCGGGGTGGACGAGCAGTACTTC. Protein: CTSTLGWSGVDEQYF.

The rearrangement uses TRBV15 and TRBJ1-2; TRBD1 agrees at 8 bases. Germline CDR1 is LNHNV and CDR2 is YYDKDF (reference sequence). There are 13 residues in the CDR3. J was trimmed by 8 bases and V by 7 bases; bases with no gene match: 9. Here the CDR3 DNA reads TGTGCCACCACCGGACAGGGAACCAAGGGCTACACCTTC. Translating gives CATTGQGTKGYTF.

The genes are TRBV10-3 and TRBJ2-5, with 10 nucleotides matching TRBD2. This CDR3 contains 18 residues. With 0 bases clipped from V and 2 bases from J, the junction kept 9 bases outside the gene matches. CDR1 ENHRY and CDR2 SYGVKD come from the germline V gene. CDR3 sequence reads: CAISESIPSGGHQETQYF. The CDR3 DNA follows: TGTGCCATCAGTGAGTCGATCCCTAGCGGGGGCCATCAAGAGACCCAGTACTTC.

This sequence joins TRBV12-3 or TRBV12-4 and TRBJ1-5; D gene uncertain. This CDR3 is 12 amino acids long. V was trimmed by 4 bases and J by 9 bases, leaving 10 bases between them. CDR3 protein: CASSYGSRPQHF. The CDR3 nucleotides read TGTGCCAGCAGTTACGGTTCGCGGCCCCAGCATTTT.

This clonotype was observed a few times. The CDR3 is CASTGGSRYEQYF. The CDR3 nucleotides are TGTGCCAGCACAGGAGGGAGCCGCTACGAGCAGTACTTC. This chain uses TRBV5-6 with TRBJ2-7, with D possibly being TRBD2 (6 bases). CDR1 and CDR2 from the germline V gene are SGHDT and YYEEEE. The ends were cut back, 6 bases at V and 3 bases at J, with 13 bases in the middle. The CDR3 has 13 residues.

This clonotype was detected ten times or more. V gene TRBV7-8 combines with J gene TRBJ2-1; D tentatively fits TRBD1 or TRBD2 (5 bases each). The germline V gene has CDR1 SGHVS and CDR2 FQNEAQ. V was cut by 1 base and J by 8 bases, with 9 bases left in between. The CDR3 is made up of 13 amino acids. The CDR3, as DNA: TGTGCCAGCAGCTTAGTTCGGGGACATGAGCAGTTCTTC. It translates to CASSLVRGHEQFF.

The chain employs TRBV19 and TRBJ1-4, with D possibly being TRBD1 (6 bases). The CDR3 is 15 amino acids. CDR1 and CDR2 (germline): LNHDA, SQIVND (reference sequence). V was shortened by 5 bases and J by 0 bases, with 10 bases between the two germline ends. As DNA, the CDR3 is TGTGCCAGTAGTGCCGCAGGGGCAACTAATGAAAAACTGTTTTTT. The encoded protein is CASSAAGATNEKLFF.

This clonotype came up many times. The rearrangement uses TRBV27 and TRBJ2-7; tentative D call: TRBD1 (6 bases). This CDR3 is 13 amino acids long. The germline V gene has CDR1 MNHEY and CDR2 SMNVEV (reference sequence). Trimming removed 3 bases at V and 2 bases at J, with 8 bases between. The CDR3 reads CASSFGDTYEQYF. The DNA of the CDR3 is TGTGCCAGCAGTTTCGGGGACACCTACGAGCAGTACTTC.

This clonotype has a count of ten or more. The gene calls are TRBV7-2 and TRBJ2-1; D may be TRBD1 or TRBD2 (6 bases each). Trimming removed 4 bases at V and 7 bases at J, with 20 bases between. The CDR3 covers 16 residues. Germline CDR1 and CDR2: SGHTA and FQGNSA. The CDR3, as DNA: TGTGCCAGCAGCTCTACCACCTTTGTAGGGGGGAATGAGCAGTTCTTC. It yields the protein CASSSTTFVGGNEQFF.

For this clonotype: This sequence may be a read error, since a much larger clone differs from it by one base. The rearrangement links TRBV12-3 or TRBV12-4 to TRBJ2-4, with D possibly matching TRBD1 (6 bases). Trimming left V 2 bases short and J 0 bases short, with 17 bases between. CDR3 size: 18 residues. Here the CDR3 reads CASSLSSNGTKAKNIQYF. The CDR3, as DNA: TGTGCCAGCAGTTTATCTTCAAACGGGACAAAAGCCAAAAACATTCAGTACTTC.

For this clonotype: The germline gene is not matched at one end of the junction; a read error may be the cause. The J gene is TRBJ2-2, the V gene TRBV7-6, with 10 bases fitting TRBD2. There are 17 residues in the CDR3. Germline V lookup: CDR1 SGHVS, CDR2 FNYEAQ. CDR3 DNA sequence: TGTGCCAGCAGCTCCCTAGCGGGGGCGCCGAACACCGGGGGGCTGTTTTTT. Its protein product is CASSSLAGAPNTGGLFF.

The CDR3 reads CAAGYSNTGELFF. Here the CDR3 DNA reads TGTGCCGCTGGGTACTCGAACACCGGGGAGCTGTTTTTT. The chain combines TRBV5-5 with TRBJ2-2, with no clear D. Germline assignment: CDR1 SGHKS and CDR2 YYEKEE (reference sequence). CDR3 length: 13 residues. V was clipped by 10 bases and J by 0 bases, with 10 bases between them.